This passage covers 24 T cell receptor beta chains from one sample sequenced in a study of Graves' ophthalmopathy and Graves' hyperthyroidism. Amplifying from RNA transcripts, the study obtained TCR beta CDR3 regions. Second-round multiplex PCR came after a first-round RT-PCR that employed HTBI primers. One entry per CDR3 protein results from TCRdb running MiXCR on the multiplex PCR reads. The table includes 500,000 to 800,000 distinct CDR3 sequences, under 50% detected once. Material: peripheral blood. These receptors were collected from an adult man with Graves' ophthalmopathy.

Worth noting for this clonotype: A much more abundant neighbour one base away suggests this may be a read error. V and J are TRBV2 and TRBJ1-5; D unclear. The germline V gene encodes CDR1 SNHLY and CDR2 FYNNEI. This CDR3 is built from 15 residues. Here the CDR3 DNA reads TGTGCCAGCAGTGGCAGGCGTATAAGCAATCAGCCCCGGCATTTT. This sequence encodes CASSGRRISNQPRHF.

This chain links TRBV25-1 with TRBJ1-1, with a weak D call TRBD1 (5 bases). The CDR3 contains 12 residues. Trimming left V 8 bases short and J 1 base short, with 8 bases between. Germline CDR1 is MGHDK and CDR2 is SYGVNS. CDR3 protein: CASLQENTEAFF. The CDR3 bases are TGTGCCAGCTTACAGGAGAACACTGAAGCTTTCTTT. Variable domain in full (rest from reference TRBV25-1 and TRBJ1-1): EADIYQTPRYLVIGTGKKITLECSQTMGHDKMYWYQQDPGMELHLIHYSYGVNSTEKGDLSSESTVSRIRTEHFPLTLESARPSHTSQYLCASLQENTEAFFGQGTRLTVV.

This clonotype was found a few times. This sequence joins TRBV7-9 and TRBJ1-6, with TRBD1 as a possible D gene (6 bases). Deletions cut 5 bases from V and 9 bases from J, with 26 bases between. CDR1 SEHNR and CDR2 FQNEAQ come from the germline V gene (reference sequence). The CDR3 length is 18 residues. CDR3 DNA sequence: TGTGCCAGCAGCCAGACCGGGGGCGGCACAGTTAAAACTTCACCCCTCCACTTT. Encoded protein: CASSQTGGGTVKTSPLHF.

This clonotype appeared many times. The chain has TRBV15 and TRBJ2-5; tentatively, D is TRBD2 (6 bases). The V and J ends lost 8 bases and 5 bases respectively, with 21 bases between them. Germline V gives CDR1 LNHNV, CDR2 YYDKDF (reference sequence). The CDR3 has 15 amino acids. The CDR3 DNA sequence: TGTGCCACCGAATTAAGACTAGGCCTCGTGGAGACCCAGTACTTC. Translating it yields CATELRLGLVETQYF.

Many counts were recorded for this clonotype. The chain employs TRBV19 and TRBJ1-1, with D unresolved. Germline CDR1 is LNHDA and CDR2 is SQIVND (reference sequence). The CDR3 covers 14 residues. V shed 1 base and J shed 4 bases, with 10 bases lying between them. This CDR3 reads CASSIGAQGTEAFF. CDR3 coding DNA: TGTGCCAGTAGTATAGGGGCCCAAGGCACTGAAGCTTTCTTT. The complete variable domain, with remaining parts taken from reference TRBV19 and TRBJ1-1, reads DGGITQSPKYLFRKEGQNVTLSCEQNLNHDAMYWYRQDPGQGLRLIYYSQIVNDFQKGDIAEGYSVSREKKESFPLTVTSAQKNPTAFYLCASSIGAQGTEAFFGQGTRLTVV.

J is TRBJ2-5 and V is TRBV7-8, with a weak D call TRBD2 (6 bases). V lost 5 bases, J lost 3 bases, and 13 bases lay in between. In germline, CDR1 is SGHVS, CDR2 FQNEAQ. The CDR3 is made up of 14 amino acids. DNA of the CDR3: TGTGCCAGCAGCATGACTAGTCGGAAAGAGACCCAGTACTTC. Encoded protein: CASSMTSRKETQYF.

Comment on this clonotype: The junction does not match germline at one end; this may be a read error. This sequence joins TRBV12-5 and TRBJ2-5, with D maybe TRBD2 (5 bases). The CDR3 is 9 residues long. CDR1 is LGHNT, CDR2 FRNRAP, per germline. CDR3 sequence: CATSKTGNF. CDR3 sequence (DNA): TGTGCCACTTCGAAGACCGGGAATTTC.

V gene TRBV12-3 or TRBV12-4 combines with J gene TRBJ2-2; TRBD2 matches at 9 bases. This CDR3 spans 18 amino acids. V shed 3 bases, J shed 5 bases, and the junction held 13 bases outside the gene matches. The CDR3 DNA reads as TGTGCCAGCAGTTTTCTTACTGCGGGGGGGCAAGGAACCGGGGAGCTGTTTTTT. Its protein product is CASSFLTAGGQGTGELFF.

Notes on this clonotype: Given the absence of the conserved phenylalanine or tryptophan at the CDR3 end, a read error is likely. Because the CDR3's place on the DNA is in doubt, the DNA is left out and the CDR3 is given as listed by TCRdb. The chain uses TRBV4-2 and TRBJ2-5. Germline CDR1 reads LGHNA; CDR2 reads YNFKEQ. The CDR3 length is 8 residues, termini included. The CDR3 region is CASSQAVG.

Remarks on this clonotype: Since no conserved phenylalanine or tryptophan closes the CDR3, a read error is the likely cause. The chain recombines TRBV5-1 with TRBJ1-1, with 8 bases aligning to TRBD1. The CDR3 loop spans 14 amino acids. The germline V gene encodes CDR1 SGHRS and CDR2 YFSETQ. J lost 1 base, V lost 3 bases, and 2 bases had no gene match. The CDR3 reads CASSWDRRNTEAFS. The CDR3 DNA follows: TGCGCCAGCAGCTGGGACAGGCGGAACACTGAAGCTTTCTCT.

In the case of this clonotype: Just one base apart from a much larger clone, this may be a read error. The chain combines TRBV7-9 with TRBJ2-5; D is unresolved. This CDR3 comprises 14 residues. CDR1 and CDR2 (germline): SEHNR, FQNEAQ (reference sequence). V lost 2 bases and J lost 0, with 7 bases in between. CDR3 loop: CASSLRSNQETQYF. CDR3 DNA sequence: TGTGCCAGCAGCTTACGCAGTAACCAAGAGACCCAGTACTTC.

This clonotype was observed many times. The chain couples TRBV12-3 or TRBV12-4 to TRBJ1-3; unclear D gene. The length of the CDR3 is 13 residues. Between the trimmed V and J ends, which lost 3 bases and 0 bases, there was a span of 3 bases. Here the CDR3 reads CASSFHSGNTIYF. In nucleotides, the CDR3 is TGTGCCAGCAGTTTTCACTCTGGAAACACCATATATTTT.

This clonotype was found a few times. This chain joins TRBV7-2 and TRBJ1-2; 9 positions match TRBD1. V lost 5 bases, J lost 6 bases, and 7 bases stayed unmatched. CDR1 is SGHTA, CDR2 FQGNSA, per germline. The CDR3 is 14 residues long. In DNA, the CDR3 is TGTGCCAGCAGCACCGGGACAGGGAAGAATGGCTACACCTTC. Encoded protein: CASSTGTGKNGYTF.

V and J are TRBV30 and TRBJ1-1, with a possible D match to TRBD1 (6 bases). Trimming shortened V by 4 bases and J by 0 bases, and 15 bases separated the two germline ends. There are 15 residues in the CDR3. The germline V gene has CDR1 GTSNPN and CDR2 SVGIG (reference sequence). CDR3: CAWKADSLMNTEAFF. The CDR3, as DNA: TGTGCCTGGAAAGCGGACAGCCTCATGAACACTGAAGCTTTCTTT.

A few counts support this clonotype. The CDR3 DNA reads TGTGCCAGCAGCTTGTGGGGGCACCGTACTGAAGCTTTCTTT. It translates to CASSLWGHRTEAFF. The chain employs TRBV5-8 and TRBJ1-1; D is possibly TRBD1 (6 bases). The germline gives CDR1 SGHTS, CDR2 YDEGEE. With 1 base removed from V and 5 bases from J, the gap between germline ends came to 12 bases. The CDR3 runs to 14 residues.

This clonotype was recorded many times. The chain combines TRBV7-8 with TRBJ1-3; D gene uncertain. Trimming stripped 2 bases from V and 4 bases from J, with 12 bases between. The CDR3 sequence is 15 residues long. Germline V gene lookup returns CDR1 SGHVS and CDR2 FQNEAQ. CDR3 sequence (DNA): TGTGCCAGCAGCTTATTCGGGGTGGCCGGAAACACCATATATTTT. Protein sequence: CASSLFGVAGNTIYF. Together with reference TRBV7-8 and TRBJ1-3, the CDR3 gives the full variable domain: GAGVSQSPRYKVAKRGQDVALRCDPISGHVSLFWYQQALGQGPEFLTYFQNEAQLDKSGLPSDRFFAERPEGSVSTLKIQRTQQEDSAVYLCASSLFGVAGNTIYFGEGSWLTVV.

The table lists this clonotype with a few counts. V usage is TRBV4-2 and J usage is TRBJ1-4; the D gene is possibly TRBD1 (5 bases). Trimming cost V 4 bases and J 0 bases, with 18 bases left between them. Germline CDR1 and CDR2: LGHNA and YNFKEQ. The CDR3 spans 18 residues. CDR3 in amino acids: CASSPWGGSGATNEKLFF. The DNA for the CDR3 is TGTGCCAGCAGCCCCTGGGGGGGGTCGGGTGCAACTAATGAAAAACTGTTTTTT.

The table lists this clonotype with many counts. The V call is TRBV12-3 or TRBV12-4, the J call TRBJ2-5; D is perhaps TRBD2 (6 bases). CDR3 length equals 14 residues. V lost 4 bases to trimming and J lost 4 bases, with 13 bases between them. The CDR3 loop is CASSWRAAGETQYF. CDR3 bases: TGTGCCAGCAGTTGGAGGGCCGCCGGAGAGACCCAGTACTTC.

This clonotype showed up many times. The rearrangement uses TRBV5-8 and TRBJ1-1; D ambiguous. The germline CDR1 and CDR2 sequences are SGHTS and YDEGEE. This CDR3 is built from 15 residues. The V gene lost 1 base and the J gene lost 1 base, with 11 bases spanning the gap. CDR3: CASSLLPGGNTEAFF. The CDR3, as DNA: TGTGCCAGCAGCTTGCTTCCAGGCGGGAACACTGAAGCTTTCTTT.

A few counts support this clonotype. The CDR3 DNA reads as TGCAGTGCTAGAGTCACGGATGCGAACACCGGGGAGCTGTTTTTT. This codes for CSARVTDANTGELFF. The chain is built from TRBV20-1 and TRBJ2-2; no firm D call. This CDR3 region has 15 residues. Germline lookup yields CDR1 DFQATT and CDR2 SNEGSKA (reference sequence). Trimming took off 1 base at V and 0 bases at J, with 9 bases between the two ends.

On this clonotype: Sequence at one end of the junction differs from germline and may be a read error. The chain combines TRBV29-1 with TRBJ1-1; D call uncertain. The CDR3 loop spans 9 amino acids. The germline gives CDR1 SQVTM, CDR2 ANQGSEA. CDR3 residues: CSVVLEAFF. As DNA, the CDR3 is TGCAGCGTTGTTCTGGAAGCTTTCTTC.

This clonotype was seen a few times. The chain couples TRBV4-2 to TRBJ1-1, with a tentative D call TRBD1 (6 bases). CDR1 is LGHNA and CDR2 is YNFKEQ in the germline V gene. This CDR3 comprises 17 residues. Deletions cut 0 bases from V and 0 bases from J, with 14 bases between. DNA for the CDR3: TGTGCCAGCAGCCAAGACCTCCTGGGACAACTGAACACTGAAGCTTTCTTT. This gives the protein CASSQDLLGQLNTEAFF.

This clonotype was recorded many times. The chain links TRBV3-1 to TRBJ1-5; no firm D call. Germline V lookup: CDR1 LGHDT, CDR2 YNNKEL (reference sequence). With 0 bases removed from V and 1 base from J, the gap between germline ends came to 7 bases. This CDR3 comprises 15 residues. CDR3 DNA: TGTGCCAGCAGCCAAGATCACACCAGCAATCAGCCCCAGCATTTT. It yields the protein CASSQDHTSNQPQHF.

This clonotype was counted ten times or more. As DNA, the CDR3 is TGTGCCATCAGTAAACAGGGCGGGAATTCACCCCTCCACTTT. Its protein is CAISKQGGNSPLHF. V is TRBV10-3 and J is TRBJ1-6; maybe TRBD1 (6 bases). The CDR3 sequence is 14 residues long. Germline CDR1 ENHRY, CDR2 SYGVKD. Trimming stripped 5 bases from V and 7 bases from J, with 12 bases between.